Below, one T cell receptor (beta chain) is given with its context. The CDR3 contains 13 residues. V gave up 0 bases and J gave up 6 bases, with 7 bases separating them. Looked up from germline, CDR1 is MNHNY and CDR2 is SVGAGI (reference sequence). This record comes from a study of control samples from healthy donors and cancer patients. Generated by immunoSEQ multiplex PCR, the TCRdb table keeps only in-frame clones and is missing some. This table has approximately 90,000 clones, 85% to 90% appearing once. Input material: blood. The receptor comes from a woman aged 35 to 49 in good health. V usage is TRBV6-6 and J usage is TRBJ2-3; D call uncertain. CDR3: CASSYSPRDTQYF. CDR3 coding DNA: TGTGCCAGCAGTTACTCCCCGAGGGATACGCAGTATTTT.